This TCR beta chain was retrieved from a study of Graves' ophthalmopathy and Graves' hyperthyroidism. The sequenced template was RNA, covering the TCR beta CDR3 region. RT-PCR was first run with HTBI primers, then multiplex PCR in a second round. TCRdb re-called the multiplex PCR reads through MiXCR, storing one row per CDR3 protein. Of approximately 700,000 distinct CDR3 sequences in the sample, roughly 39% are singletons; the top ten hold about 3.3%. The CDR3 has 11 residues. Trimming removed 2 bases at V and 7 bases at J, with 5 bases between. Germline lookup yields CDR1 ENHRY and CDR2 SYGVKD. J is TRBJ2-5 and V is TRBV10-3; D may be TRBD1 (5 bases). The clonotype comes from an adult man with Graves' ophthalmopathy. Input material: peripheral blood. CDR3 loop: CAISERGTQYF. The DNA of the CDR3 is TGTGCCATCAGTGAGAGGGGGACCCAGTACTTC.